This is a list of T cell receptor beta chains from one sample in a study of T cell changes during pregnancy in multiple sclerosis. Libraries were prepared by immunoSEQ multiplex PCR; TCRdb keeps only in-frame clonotypes and omits some of them. The sample has around 41,000 clones; roughly nine tenths are singletons. Specimen: CD4+ T cells from peripheral blood mononuclear cells, collected in the third trimester of pregnancy. The receptor set was obtained from a female donor in good health, enrolled as a control in a pregnancy study. Both conserved end residues are part of each CDR3. Fields, in order: J gene, V gene, clone size, D gene, CDR3 DNA, CDR3 protein. The D gene is left open where the match is weak. Clone size is not always given. Where it is, it says once, few, many or a class for expanded clones.

>TRBJ2-1|TRBV11-3|NA|TRBD2
TGTGCCAGCAGCCCACCTGGGGGGACTAGCGGGGACTACAATGAGCAGTTCTTC
CASSPPGGTSGDYNEQFF
>TRBJ1-2|TRBV30|NA|NA
TGTGCCTGGAGTGCGGTCGAGACGGGGTATGGCTACACCTTC
CAWSAVETGYGYTF
>TRBJ2-6|TRBV28|NA|TRBD1
TGTGCCAGCATGGGCAGGGGGTCCTCTGGGGCCAACGTCCTGACTTTC
CASMGRGSSGANVLTF
>TRBJ1-4|TRBV6-1|NA|TRBD1
TGTGCCAGCAGTGAGGTCCGAGGACAGGCTAATGAAAAACTGTTTTTT
CASSEVRGQANEKLFF
>TRBJ2-5|TRBV30|NA|NA
TGTGCCTGGAGTGTCCAGGGGGGAGAGACCCAGTACTTC
CAWSVQGGETQYF
>TRBJ1-1|TRBV9|NA|NA
TGTGCCAGCAGCGTAGGGGGTAGCGACACTGAAGCTTTCTTT
CASSVGGSDTEAFF
>TRBJ2-7|TRBV5-1|NA|NA
TGCGCCAGCAGCAGACTAGGGGCCTACGAGCAGTACTTC
CASSRLGAYEQYF
>TRBJ1-1|TRBV14|few|TRBD1
TGTGCCAGCAGCAAAGGGACAGGGGATCGAGCTTTCTTT
CASSKGTGDRAFF
>TRBJ2-5|TRBV5-1|NA|NA
TGCGCCAGCAGCTTGGCCTTAGCCTCTGAGACCCAGTACTTC
CASSLALASETQYF
>TRBJ1-1|TRBV30|NA|NA
TGTGCCTGGAGGTCGACGGGGAGGAACACTGAAGCTTTCTTT
CAWRSTGRNTEAFF
>TRBJ1-1|TRBV10-3|NA|TRBD1
TGTGCCATCAGTGAATTAGGTCAGGCAGGGGGAGCTTTCTTT
CAISELGQAGGAFF
>TRBJ2-5|TRBV29-1|NA|NA
TGCAGCGTGGACGTAGTCGGGAGCGGAGAGACCCAGTACTTC
CSVDVVGSGETQYF
>TRBJ2-3|TRBV5-1|NA|NA
TGCGCCAGCAGCTTGGGTCTCCTCGTAGCAGATACGCAGTATTTT
CASSLGLLVADTQYF
>TRBJ1-2|TRBV30|NA|NA
TGTGCTTGGAGTGCGGTCGAGACGGGGTATGGCTACACCTTC
CAWSAVETGYGYTF
>TRBJ2-3|TRBV5-1|NA|TRBD1
TGCGCCAGCAGCTTGGTGTGGGACAGCAACACAGATACGCAGTATTTT
CASSLVWDSNTDTQYF
>TRBJ2-7|TRBV19|once|TRBD1
TGTGCCAGTAGCCAGGACAGGCTCTCCTACGAGCAGTACTTC
CASSQDRLSYEQYF
>TRBJ1-2|TRBV28|NA|NA
TGTGCCAGCAGCACGGGGGGGCGGATCGGCTACACCTTC
CASSTGGRIGYTF
>TRBJ1-3|TRBV7-9|NA|NA
TGTGCCAGCAGCTTAGGCGCCGGAAACACCATATATTTT
CASSLGAGNTIYF
>TRBJ2-5|TRBV6-5|few|NA
TGTGCCAGCAGGGTCGGAGACCAAGAGACCCAGTACTTC
CASRVGDQETQYF
>TRBJ2-7|TRBV7-9|NA|TRBD1
TGTGCCAGCAGCTTAAGCCCCTGGGACAGGGGAGGCTACGAGCAGTACTTC
CASSLSPWDRGGYEQYF
>TRBJ1-5|TRBV2|NA|TRBD1
TGTGCCAGCAGTGAGACAGGGAGAAATCAGCCCCAGCATTTT
CASSETGRNQPQHF
>TRBJ1-2|TRBV5-4|NA|TRBD1
TGTGCCAGCAGCTCAGGACAGGAAATCTATGGCTACACCTTC
CASSSGQEIYGYTF
>TRBJ1-1|TRBV10-3|few|NA
TGTGCCATCAGTGAGTTCTCGGGGACTGAAGCTTTCTTT
CAISEFSGTEAFF
>TRBJ2-2|TRBV5-1|NA|NA
TGCGCCAGCAGCTTGGCCGCCGGGGGAACCGGGGAGCTGTTTTTT
CASSLAAGGTGELFF